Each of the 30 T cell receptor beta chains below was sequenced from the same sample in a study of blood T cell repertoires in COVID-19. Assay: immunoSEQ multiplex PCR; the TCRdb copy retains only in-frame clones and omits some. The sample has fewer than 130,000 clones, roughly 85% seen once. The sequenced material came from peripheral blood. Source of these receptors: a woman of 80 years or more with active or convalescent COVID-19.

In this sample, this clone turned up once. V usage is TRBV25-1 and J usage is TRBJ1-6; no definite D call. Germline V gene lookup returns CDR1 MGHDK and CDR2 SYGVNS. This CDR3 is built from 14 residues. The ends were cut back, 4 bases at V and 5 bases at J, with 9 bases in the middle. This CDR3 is CASSVFSHNSPLHF. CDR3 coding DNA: TGTGCCAGCAGTGTATTCAGTCATAATTCACCCCTCCACTTT. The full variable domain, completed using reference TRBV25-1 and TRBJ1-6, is EADIYQTPRYLVIGTGKKITLECSQTMGHDKMYWYQQDPGMELHLIHYSYGVNSTEKGDLSSESTVSRIRTEHFPLTLESARPSHTSQYLCASSVFSHNSPLHFGNGTRLTVT.

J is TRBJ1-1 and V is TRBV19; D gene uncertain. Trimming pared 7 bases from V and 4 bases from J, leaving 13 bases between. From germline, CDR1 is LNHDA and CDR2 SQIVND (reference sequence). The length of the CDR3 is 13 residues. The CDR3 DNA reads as TGTGCCAGTAATATCGGGGTTTTCACTGAAGCTTTCTTT. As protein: CASNIGVFTEAFF.

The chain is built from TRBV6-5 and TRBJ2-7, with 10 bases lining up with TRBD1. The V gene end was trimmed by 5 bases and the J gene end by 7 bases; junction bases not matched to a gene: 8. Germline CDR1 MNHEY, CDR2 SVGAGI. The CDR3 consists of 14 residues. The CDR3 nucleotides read TGTGCCAGCAGTCGGACAGGGGGGGGAGGGGAGCAGTACTTC. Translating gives CASSRTGGGGEQYF.

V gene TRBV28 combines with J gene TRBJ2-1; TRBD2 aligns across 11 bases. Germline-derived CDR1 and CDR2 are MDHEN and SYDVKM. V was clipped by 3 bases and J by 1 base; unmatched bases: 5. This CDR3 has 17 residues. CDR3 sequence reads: CASSFHTSGSSYNEQFF. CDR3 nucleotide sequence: TGTGCCAGCAGTTTCCATACTAGCGGGAGTTCCTACAATGAGCAGTTCTTC. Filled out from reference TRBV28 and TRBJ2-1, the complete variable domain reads DVKVTQSSRYLVKRTGEKVFLECVQDMDHENMFWYRQDPGLGLRLIYFSYDVKMKEKGDIPEGYSVSREKKERFSLILESASTNQTSMYLCASSFHTSGSSYNEQFFGPGTRLTVL.

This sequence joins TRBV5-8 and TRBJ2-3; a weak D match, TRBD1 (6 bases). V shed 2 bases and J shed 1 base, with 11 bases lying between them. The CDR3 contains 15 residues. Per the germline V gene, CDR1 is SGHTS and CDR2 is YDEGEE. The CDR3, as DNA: TGTGCCAGCAGCTTCTTCCCAGGGGGCACAGATACGCAGTATTTT. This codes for CASSFFPGGTDTQYF.

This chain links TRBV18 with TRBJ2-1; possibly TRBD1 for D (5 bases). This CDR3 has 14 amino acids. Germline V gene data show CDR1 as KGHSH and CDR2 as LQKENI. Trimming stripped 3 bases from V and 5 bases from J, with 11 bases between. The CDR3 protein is CASSPTGWDNEQFF. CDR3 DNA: TGTGCCAGCTCACCCACAGGATGGGACAATGAGCAGTTCTTC.

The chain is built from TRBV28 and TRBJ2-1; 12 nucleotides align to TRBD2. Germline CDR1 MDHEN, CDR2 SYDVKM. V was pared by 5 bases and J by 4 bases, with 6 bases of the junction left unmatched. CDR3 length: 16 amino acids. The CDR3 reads CASSPAGTSGYNEQFF. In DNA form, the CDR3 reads TGTGCCAGCAGTCCGGCCGGGACTAGCGGGTACAATGAGCAGTTCTTC.

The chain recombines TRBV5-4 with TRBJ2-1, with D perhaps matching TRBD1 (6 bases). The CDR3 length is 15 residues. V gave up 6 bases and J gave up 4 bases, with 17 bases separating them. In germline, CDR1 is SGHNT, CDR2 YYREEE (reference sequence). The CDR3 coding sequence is TGTGCCAGCACCCTACGGGACAAACCTTACAATGAGCAGTTCTTC. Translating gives CASTLRDKPYNEQFF.

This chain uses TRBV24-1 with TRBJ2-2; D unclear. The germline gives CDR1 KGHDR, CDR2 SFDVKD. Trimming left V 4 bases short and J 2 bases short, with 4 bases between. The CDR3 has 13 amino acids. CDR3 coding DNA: TGTGCCACCAGTGACGTTAACACCGGGGAGCTGTTTTTT. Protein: CATSDVNTGELFF.

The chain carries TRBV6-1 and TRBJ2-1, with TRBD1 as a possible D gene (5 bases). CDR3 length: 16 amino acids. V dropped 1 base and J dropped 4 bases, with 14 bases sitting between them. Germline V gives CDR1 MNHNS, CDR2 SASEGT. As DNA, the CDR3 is TGTGCCAGCAGTGAAGGTAGACAGCCCCTTTACAATGAGCAGTTCTTC. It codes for CASSEGRQPLYNEQFF.

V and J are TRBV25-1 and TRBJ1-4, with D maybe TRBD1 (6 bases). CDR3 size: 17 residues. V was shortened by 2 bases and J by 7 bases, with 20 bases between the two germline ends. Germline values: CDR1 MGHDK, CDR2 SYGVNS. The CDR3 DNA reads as TGTGCCAGCAGTGAACCTGGGGGCAGGTATAGAATTGAAAAACTGTTTTTT. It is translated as CASSEPGGRYRIEKLFF.

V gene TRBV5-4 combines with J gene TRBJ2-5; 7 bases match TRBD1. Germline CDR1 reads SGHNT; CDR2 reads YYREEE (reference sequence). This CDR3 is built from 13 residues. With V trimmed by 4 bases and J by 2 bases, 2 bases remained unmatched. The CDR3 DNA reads TGTGCCAGCAGCGTGGGACAGCAAGAGACCCAGTACTTC. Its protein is CASSVGQQETQYF.

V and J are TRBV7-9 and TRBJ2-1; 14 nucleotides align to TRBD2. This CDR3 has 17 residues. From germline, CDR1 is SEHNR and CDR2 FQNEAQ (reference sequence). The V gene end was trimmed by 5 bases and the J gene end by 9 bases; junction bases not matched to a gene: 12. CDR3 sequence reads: CASSPPPGTSGGGEQFF. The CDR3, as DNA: TGTGCCAGCAGCCCTCCCCCCGGGACTAGCGGGGGCGGTGAGCAGTTCTTC.

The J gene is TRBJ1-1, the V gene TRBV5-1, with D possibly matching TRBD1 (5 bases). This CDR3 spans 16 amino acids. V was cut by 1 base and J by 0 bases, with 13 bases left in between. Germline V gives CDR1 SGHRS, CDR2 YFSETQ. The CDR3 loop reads CASSLLGGGLNTEAFF. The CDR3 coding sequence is TGCGCCAGCAGCTTGTTGGGCGGGGGATTGAACACTGAAGCTTTCTTT.

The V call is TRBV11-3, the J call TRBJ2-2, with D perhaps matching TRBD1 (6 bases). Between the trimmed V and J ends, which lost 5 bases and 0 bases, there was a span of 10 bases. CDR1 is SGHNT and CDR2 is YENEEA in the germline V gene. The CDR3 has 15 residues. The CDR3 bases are TGTGCCAGCAGCCGAGGGGGTACGAACACCGGGGAGCTGTTTTTT. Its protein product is CASSRGGTNTGELFF.

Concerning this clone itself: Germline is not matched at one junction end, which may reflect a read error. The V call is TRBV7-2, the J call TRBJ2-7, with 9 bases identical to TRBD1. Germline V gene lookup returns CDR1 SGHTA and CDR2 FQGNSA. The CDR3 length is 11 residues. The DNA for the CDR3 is TGTGCCAGCAGGTCAGGACAGGGGCTGTTCTTC. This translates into CASRSGQGLFF.

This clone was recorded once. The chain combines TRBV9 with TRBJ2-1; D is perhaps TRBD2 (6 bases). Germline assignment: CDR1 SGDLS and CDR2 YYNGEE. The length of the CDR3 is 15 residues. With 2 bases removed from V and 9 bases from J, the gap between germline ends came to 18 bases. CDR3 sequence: CASSVSTGALSEQFF. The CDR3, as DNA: TGTGCCAGCAGCGTTAGCACGGGAGCCCTATCTGAGCAGTTCTTC.

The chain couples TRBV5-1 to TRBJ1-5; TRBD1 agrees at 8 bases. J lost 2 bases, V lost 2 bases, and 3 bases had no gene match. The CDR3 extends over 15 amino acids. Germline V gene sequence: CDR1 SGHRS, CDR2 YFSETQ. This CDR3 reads CASSFSGGGNQPQHF. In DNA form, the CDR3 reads TGCGCCAGCAGCTTCTCAGGGGGCGGCAATCAGCCCCAGCATTTT.

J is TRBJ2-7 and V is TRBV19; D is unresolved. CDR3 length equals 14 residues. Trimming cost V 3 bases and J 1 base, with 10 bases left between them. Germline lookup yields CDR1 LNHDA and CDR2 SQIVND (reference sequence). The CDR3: CASSISGSSYEQYF. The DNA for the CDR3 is TGTGCCAGTAGTATTTCCGGGTCGTCCTACGAGCAGTACTTC.

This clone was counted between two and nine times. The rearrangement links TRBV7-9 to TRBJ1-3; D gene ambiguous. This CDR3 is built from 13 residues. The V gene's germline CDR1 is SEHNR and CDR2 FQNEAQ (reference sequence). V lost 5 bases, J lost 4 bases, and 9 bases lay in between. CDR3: CASSPGAGNTIYF. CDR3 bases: TGTGCCAGCAGCCCCGGAGCGGGAAACACCATATATTTT.

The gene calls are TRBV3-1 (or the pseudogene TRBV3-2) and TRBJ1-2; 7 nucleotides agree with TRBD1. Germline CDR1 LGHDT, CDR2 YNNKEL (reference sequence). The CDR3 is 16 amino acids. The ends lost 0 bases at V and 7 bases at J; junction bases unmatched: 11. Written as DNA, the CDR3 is TGTGCCAGCAGCCAAGATTTAAGTGACAGGGTTGGTGGCTACACCTTC. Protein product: CASSQDLSDRVGGYTF.

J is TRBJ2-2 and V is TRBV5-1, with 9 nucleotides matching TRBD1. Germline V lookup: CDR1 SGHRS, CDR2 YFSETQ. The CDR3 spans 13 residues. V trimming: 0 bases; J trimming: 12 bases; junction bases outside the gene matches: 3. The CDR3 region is CASSLEDRGKLFF. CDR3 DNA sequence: TGCGCCAGCAGCTTGGAGGACAGGGGCAAGCTGTTTTTT.

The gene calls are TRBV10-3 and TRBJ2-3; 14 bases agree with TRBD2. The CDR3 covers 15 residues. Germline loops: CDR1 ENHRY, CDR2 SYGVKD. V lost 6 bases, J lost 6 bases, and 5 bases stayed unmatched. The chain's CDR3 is CAISGTSGSLDTQYF. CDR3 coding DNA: TGTGCCATCAGCGGGACTAGCGGGAGTCTCGATACGCAGTATTTT.

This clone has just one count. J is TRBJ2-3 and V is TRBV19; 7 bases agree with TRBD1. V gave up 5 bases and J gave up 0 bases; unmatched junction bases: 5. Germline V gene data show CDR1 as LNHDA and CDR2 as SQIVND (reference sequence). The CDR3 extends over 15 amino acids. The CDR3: CASSPTGHSTDTQYF. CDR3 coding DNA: TGTGCCAGTAGTCCGACAGGGCATAGCACAGATACGCAGTATTTT.

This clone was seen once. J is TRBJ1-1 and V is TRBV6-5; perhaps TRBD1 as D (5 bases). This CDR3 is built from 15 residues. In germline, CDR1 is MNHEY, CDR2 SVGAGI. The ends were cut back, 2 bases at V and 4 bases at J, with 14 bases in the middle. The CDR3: CASSYAPGVSTEAFF. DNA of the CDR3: TGTGCCAGCAGTTACGCTCCGGGGGTCAGCACTGAAGCTTTCTTT.

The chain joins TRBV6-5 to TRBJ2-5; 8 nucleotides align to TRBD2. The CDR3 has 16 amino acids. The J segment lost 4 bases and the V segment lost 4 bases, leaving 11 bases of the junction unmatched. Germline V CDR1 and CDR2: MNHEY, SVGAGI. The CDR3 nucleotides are TGTGCCAGCAGTTCTCAGAGCGGGAGTGGTGCAGAGACCCAGTACTTC. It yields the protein CASSSQSGSGAETQYF.

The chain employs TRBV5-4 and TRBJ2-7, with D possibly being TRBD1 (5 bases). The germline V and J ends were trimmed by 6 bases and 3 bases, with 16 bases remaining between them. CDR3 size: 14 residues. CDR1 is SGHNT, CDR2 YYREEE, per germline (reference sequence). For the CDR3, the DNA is TGTGCCAGCACCCAGGGCACGAATGGCTACGAGCAGTACTTC. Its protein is CASTQGTNGYEQYF.

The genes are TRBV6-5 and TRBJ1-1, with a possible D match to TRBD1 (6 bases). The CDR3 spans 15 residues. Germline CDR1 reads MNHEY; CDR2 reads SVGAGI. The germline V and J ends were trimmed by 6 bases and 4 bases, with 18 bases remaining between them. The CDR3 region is CASRPNLQGVTEAFF. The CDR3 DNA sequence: TGTGCCAGCAGGCCAAACTTACAGGGCGTCACTGAAGCTTTCTTT.

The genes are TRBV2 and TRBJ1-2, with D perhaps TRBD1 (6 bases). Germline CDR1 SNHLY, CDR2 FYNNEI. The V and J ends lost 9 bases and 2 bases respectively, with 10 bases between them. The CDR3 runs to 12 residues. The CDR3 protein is CASQGSNYGYTF. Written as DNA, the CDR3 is TGTGCCAGTCAGGGGTCCAACTATGGCTACACCTTC. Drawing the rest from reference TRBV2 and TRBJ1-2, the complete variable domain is EPEVTQTPSHQVTQMGQEVILRCVPISNHLYFYWYRQILGQKVEFLVSFYNNEISEKSEIFDDQFSVERPDGSNFTLKIRSTKLEDSAMYFCASQGSNYGYTFGSGTRLTVV.

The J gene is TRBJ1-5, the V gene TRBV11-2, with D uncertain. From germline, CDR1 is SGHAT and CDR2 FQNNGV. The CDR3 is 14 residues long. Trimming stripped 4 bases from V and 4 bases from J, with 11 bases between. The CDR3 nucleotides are TGTGCCAGCAGCTACTATGGGAGAAATCAGCCCCAGCATTTT. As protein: CASSYYGRNQPQHF.